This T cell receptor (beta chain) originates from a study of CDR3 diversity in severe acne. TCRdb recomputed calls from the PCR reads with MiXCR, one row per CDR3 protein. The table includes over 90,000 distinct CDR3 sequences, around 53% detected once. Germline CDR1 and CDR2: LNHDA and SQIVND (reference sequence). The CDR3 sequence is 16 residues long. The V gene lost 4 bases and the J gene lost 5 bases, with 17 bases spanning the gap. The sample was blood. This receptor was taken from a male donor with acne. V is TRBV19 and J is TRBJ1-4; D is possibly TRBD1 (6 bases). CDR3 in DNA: TGTGCCAGTAGTAACCACATCCGGGACAAGAATGAAAAACTGTTTTTT. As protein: CASSNHIRDKNEKLFF.